A selection of T cell receptor beta chains follows, all from one sample in a study of cytomegalovirus exposure and HLA in healthy donors. Sequencing used immunoSEQ multiplex PCR; TCRdb keeps in-frame clones, though not all of them. The data contain 180,000 or so clones, around 80% of them singletons. Material: PBMCs. These receptors were collected from a man in his forties in good health and CMV-seronegative. CDR3s include the opening cysteine and the closing phenylalanine or tryptophan. The order of the fields is clone size, J gene, V gene, D gene, CDR3 protein, CDR3 DNA. A D gene is named only where the DNA matches it firmly. Expanded clones are given a class, and other clones once, few, many or no size at all.

- | TRBJ1-5 | TRBV2 | TRBD1 | CASSATGGEGQPQHF | TGTGCCAGCAGCGCTACAGGGGGCGAAGGTCAGCCCCAGCATTTT
- | TRBJ1-4 | TRBV6-5 | - | CASSYSTPIEKLFF | TGTGCCAGCAGTTACTCGACACCTATTGAAAAACTGTTTTTT
- | TRBJ1-2 | TRBV6-6 | - | CASRPQGGINYGYTF | TGTGCCAGCAGACCCCAAGGCGGGATCAACTATGGCTACACCTTC
once | TRBJ2-7 | TRBV7-9 | - | CASSPPTVPYEQYF | TGTGCCAGCAGCCCACCGACAGTCCCCTACGAGCAGTACTTC
- | TRBJ1-4 | TRBV29-1 | - | CSASPGRPGEKLFF | TGCAGCGCAAGCCCGGGAAGGCCCGGTGAAAAACTGTTTTTT
- | TRBJ2-1 | TRBV2 | TRBD2 | CASSELSGSYEQFF | TGTGCCAGCAGTGAACTCAGCGGGAGTTATGAGCAGTTCTTC
- | TRBJ2-5 | TRBV7-3 | - | CASSIAGRGLGETQYF | TGTGCCAGCAGCATCGCCGGTAGAGGGTTGGGAGAGACCCAGTACTTC
- | TRBJ2-5 | TRBV5-5 | - | CASSLEQGQETQYF | TGTGCCAGCAGCTTGGAACAGGGTCAAGAGACCCAGTACTTC
once | TRBJ2-7 | TRBV6-1 | - | CASSEAGRVKYF | TGTGCCAGCAGTGAAGCAGGCAGGGTAAAGTACTTC
- | TRBJ2-7 | TRBV14 | TRBD1 | CASNRQGAHEQYF | TGTGCCAGCAATCGGCAGGGGGCCCACGAGCAGTACTTC
- | TRBJ1-5 | TRBV27 | - | CASSMTARNQPQHF | TGTGCCAGCAGTATGACAGCTCGCAATCAGCCCCAGCATTTT
- | TRBJ2-3 | TRBV11-2 | - | CASSHGVLTDTQYF | TGTGCCAGCAGCCACGGAGTACTTACAGATACGCAGTATTTT
- | TRBJ1-1 | TRBV10-3 | - | CAISESFQGGTEAFF | TGTGCCATCAGTGAGTCTTTCCAGGGTGGGACTGAAGCTTTCTTT
- | TRBJ2-5 | TRBV28 | - | CASSFGSQETQYF | TGTGCCAGCAGTTTTGGCAGCCAAGAGACCCAGTACTTC
- | TRBJ1-3 | TRBV28 | TRBD1 | CASSPQGQLNTIYF | TGTGCCAGCAGTCCACAGGGACAGCTAAACACCATATATTTT
- | TRBJ1-5 | TRBV6-5 | - | CASSYGGYNQPQHF | TGTGCCAGCAGTTATGGGGGGTACAATCAGCCCCAGCATTTT
once | TRBJ2-1 | TRBV7-8 | - | CASSLRPLRQSSYNEQFF | TGTGCCAGCAGCTTAAGGCCTTTGAGGCAGAGCTCCTACAATGAGCAGTTCTTC
- | TRBJ1-2 | TRBV11-2 | - | CASSLDRVRSTYGYTF | TGTGCCAGCAGCTTAGATCGAGTCAGGTCTACCTATGGCTACACCTTC
- | TRBJ2-2 | TRBV7-6 | TRBD2 | CASSSPYLTSGGAATGELFF | TGTGCCAGCAGCTCGCCGTACCTGACTAGCGGGGGGGCGGCCACCGGGGAGCTGTTTTTT
- | TRBJ2-1 | TRBV11-2 | - | CASSVRGDSYNEQFF | TGTGCCAGCAGCGTCAGGGGGGATTCCTACAATGAGCAGTTCTTC
- | TRBJ2-1 | TRBV30 | - | CAWWAGTYNEQFF | TGTGCCTGGTGGGCAGGCACCTACAATGAGCAGTTCTTC
- | TRBJ2-7 | TRBV2 | TRBD1 | CASSATGVFYEQYF | TGTGCCAGCAGTGCCACAGGGGTTTTCTACGAGCAGTACTTC
- | TRBJ2-1 | TRBV10-3 | - | CAISARGAPAYNEQFF | TGTGCCATCAGTGCCCGGGGGGCCCCCGCCTACAATGAGCAGTTCTTC
- | TRBJ2-3 | TRBV5-1 | TRBD2 | CASSPGTSEFADTQYF | TGCGCCAGCAGCCCCGGGACTAGCGAGTTTGCAGATACGCAGTATTTT
- | TRBJ1-2 | TRBV28 | TRBD1 | CASSPGTGGYYGYTF | TGTGCCAGCAGTCCCGGGACAGGGGGATACTATGGCTACACCTTC
- | TRBJ2-7 | TRBV5-1 | TRBD1 | CASSFHDRGSYEQYF | TGCGCCAGCAGCTTTCACGACAGGGGTTCCTACGAGCAGTACTTC
- | TRBJ2-1 | TRBV11-2 | TRBD2 | CAIGGGGGAVERFF | TGTGCCATCGGGGGTGGCGGGGGGGCCGTTGAGCGGTTCTTC
- | TRBJ2-7 | TRBV9 | - | CASSVRAGDPYDEQYF | TGTGCCAGCAGCGTAAGAGCAGGGGATCCTTACGACGAGCAGTACTTC
few | TRBJ1-2 | TRBV18 | - | CASSPPQGSNYGYTF | TGTGCCAGCTCACCACCGCAGGGTTCTAACTATGGCTACACCTTC
- | TRBJ2-1 | TRBV6-1 | TRBD2 | CASSGTSGRPSYNEQFF | TGTGCCAGCAGTGGGACTAGCGGGAGGCCCTCCTACAATGAGCAGTTCTTC
once | TRBJ2-7 | TRBV28 | TRBD1 | CASSLRTGLRNEQYF | TGTGCCAGCAGTTTACGGACAGGCCTAAGGAACGAGCAGTACTTC
- | TRBJ1-1 | TRBV28 | - | CASSPLRRGNTEAFF | TGTGCCAGCAGTCCCCTCCGGAGGGGCAACACTGAAGCTTTCTTT
- | TRBJ1-5 | TRBV27 | - | CASSYDRSNQPQHF | TGTGCCAGCAGTTACGACAGAAGCAATCAGCCCCAGCATTTT
- | TRBJ1-6 | TRBV5-1 | - | CASSLSGWGRSPLHF | TGCGCCAGCAGCTTGTCGGGGTGGGGTAGGTCACCCCTCCACTTT
- | TRBJ2-2 | TRBV7-2 | - | CATRGADRPGELFF | TGTGCCACCCGGGGGGCCGATAGACCCGGGGAGCTGTTTTTT
- | TRBJ2-1 | TRBV11-2 | - | CASSFRSDLATNEQFF | TGTGCCAGCAGCTTTAGATCAGATCTAGCGACCAATGAGCAGTTCTTC
- | TRBJ1-1 | TRBV6-5 | - | CASSYPLTEAFF | TGTGCCAGCAGTTACCCTCTCACTGAAGCTTTCTTT
- | TRBJ2-5 | TRBV18 | - | CASSNQGGETQYF | TGTGCCAGCTCAAACCAAGGGGGAGAGACCCAGTACTTC
- | TRBJ2-4 | TRBV7-2 | - | CASGPEGGGGGIQYF | TGTGCCAGCGGTCCGGAGGGGGGGGGCGGAGGCATTCAGTACTTC
- | TRBJ2-5 | TRBV9 | TRBD2 | CASSPQTSGRALEETQYF | TGTGCCAGCAGCCCGCAGACTAGCGGGAGGGCCCTAGAAGAGACCCAGTACTTC
- | TRBJ2-7 | TRBV5-4 | TRBD2 | CASSRGGTSYEQYF | TGTGCCAGCAGCCGCGGAGGGACTAGTTACGAGCAGTACTTC
- | TRBJ1-1 | TRBV11-3 | TRBD1 | CASSSPGTGGRTEAFF | TGTGCCAGCAGCTCCCCCGGGACAGGGGGACGGACTGAAGCTTTCTTT
- | TRBJ2-2 | TRBV5-4 | TRBD2 | CASSSRLAVNTGELFF | TGTGCCAGCAGCTCTAGACTAGCGGTGAACACCGGGGAGCTGTTTTTT
- | TRBJ2-7 | TRBV10-3 | TRBD1 | CAITLGQGPYEQYF | TGTGCCATCACCTTAGGACAGGGGCCCTACGAGCAGTACTTC
- | TRBJ2-5 | TRBV5-1 | - | CASSRLGTPARSETQYF | TGCGCCAGCAGCCGCCTCGGGACTCCGGCCCGTTCAGAGACCCAGTACTTC
- | TRBJ2-6 | TRBV5-4 | TRBD2 | CASGSGGSGANVLTF | TGTGCCAGCGGTAGCGGGGGGTCTGGGGCCAACGTCCTGACTTTC
- | TRBJ2-7 | TRBV11-3 | TRBD1 | CASSPQGADEQYF | TGTGCCAGCAGCCCTCAGGGGGCGGACGAGCAGTACTTC
- | TRBJ2-2 | TRBV7-3 | TRBD2 | CASSVGLAGGSRELFF | TGTGCCAGCAGCGTGGGACTAGCGGGAGGATCCAGGGAGCTGTTTTTT